The 22 T cell receptor beta chains below all came from one sample that was sequenced in a study of OX40 agonist ivuxolimab in advanced cancers. TCRdb's table, derived via immunoSEQ multiplex PCR, lists solely in-frame clones and lacks some. The sample shows about 20,000 clones, roughly 85% of them seen only once. The sample in question was CD4+ or CD8+ T cells sorted from blood, obtained in a trial of the OX40 agonist ivuxolimab. These receptors were collected from an adult with an advanced solid tumor such as melanoma, head and neck, liver or kidney cancer.

This chain joins TRBV15 and TRBJ1-1; D unresolved. The ends were cut back, 1 base at V and 4 bases at J, with 7 bases in the middle. The CDR3 sequence is 13 residues long. Germline CDR1 LNHNV, CDR2 YYDKDF (reference sequence). CDR3 in amino acids: CATSRVRSTEAFF. CDR3 coding DNA: TGTGCCACCAGCAGAGTACGAAGCACTGAAGCTTTCTTT.

The chain recombines TRBV27 with TRBJ2-2; D remains ambiguous. Trimming shortened V by 3 bases and J by 6 bases, and 11 bases separated the two germline ends. The CDR3 contains 14 residues. Germline assignment: CDR1 MNHEY and CDR2 SMNVEV (reference sequence). The CDR3 nucleotides read TGTGCCAGCAGTTTCACTGTTTTCTCCGGGGAGCTGTTTTTT. This sequence encodes CASSFTVFSGELFF.

The chain couples TRBV7-6 to TRBJ2-2; 9 nucleotides line up with TRBD1. This CDR3 spans 16 amino acids. The ends lost 5 bases at V and 3 bases at J; junction bases unmatched: 7. Germline CDR1 reads SGHVS; CDR2 reads FNYEAQ. In nucleotides, the CDR3 is TGTGCCAGCAGCCCCCGACAGGGGGACTACACCGGGGAGCTGTTTTTT. It translates to CASSPRQGDYTGELFF.

In this sample, this clone turned up a few times. V gene TRBV6-4 combines with J gene TRBJ2-2; 7 bases fit TRBD2. V was clipped by 0 bases and J by 1 base; unmatched bases: 5. Germline lookup yields CDR1 MRHNA and CDR2 SNTAGT. This CDR3 comprises 17 residues. CDR3 in amino acids: CASSDSRWGGNTGELFF. DNA of the CDR3: TGTGCCAGCAGTGACTCGAGATGGGGGGGGAACACCGGGGAGCTGTTTTTT.

The genes are TRBV7-9 and TRBJ2-7; TRBD1 aligns across 8 bases. V was pared by 1 base and J by 4 bases, with 6 bases of the junction left unmatched. This CDR3 comprises 15 residues. Germline V gives CDR1 SEHNR, CDR2 FQNEAQ (reference sequence). The CDR3, as DNA: TGTGCCAGCAGCTTAGGGCAGGGGGCGCGTTACGAGCAGTACTTC. Its protein product is CASSLGQGARYEQYF.

This clone was seen only a few times. V and J are TRBV2 and TRBJ2-7; 11 positions match TRBD2. The CDR3 totals 14 residues. Losses at the gene ends were 5 bases for V and 5 bases for J; bases not matched to a gene: 5. In germline, CDR1 is SNHLY, CDR2 FYNNEI. The CDR3 is CASSSLAGGDEQYF. The CDR3 nucleotides read TGTGCCAGCAGTTCTTTAGCGGGAGGGGACGAGCAGTACTTC.

V usage is TRBV7-9 and J usage is TRBJ1-5; D not certain. Germline V gene lookup returns CDR1 SEHNR and CDR2 FQNEAQ (reference sequence). The germline V and J ends were trimmed by 6 bases and 4 bases, with 10 bases remaining between them. This CDR3 spans 13 amino acids. CDR3 nucleotide sequence: TGTGCCAGCAGAGCTGACGGAAATCAGCCCCAGCATTTT. Translated, it gives CASRADGNQPQHF.

The chain couples TRBV6-5 to TRBJ1-2; D remains unclear. The CDR3 sequence is 12 residues long. CDR1 and CDR2 from the germline V gene are MNHEY and SVGAGI. V was clipped by 5 bases and J by 6 bases, with 10 bases between them. CDR3 region: CASSHPNNGYTF. The CDR3 region has the DNA TGTGCCAGCAGTCATCCAAATAATGGCTACACCTTC.

The V and J genes are TRBV28 and TRBJ1-6, with unresolved D. Between the trimmed V and J ends, which lost 2 bases and 0 bases, there was a span of 8 bases. From germline, CDR1 is MDHEN and CDR2 SYDVKM. The CDR3 length is 16 residues. Written as DNA, the CDR3 is TGTGCCAGCAGTTTAAACAGATTCTCCTATAATTCACCCCTCCACTTT. It encodes CASSLNRFSYNSPLHF. Supplemented by reference TRBV28 and TRBJ1-6, the full variable domain reads DVKVTQSSRYLVKRTGEKVFLECVQDMDHENMFWYRQDPGLGLRLIYFSYDVKMKEKGDIPEGYSVSREKKERFSLILESASTNQTSMYLCASSLNRFSYNSPLHFGNGTRLTVT.

The chain recombines TRBV7-9 with TRBJ2-5, with 8 bases fitting TRBD2. This CDR3 is 17 amino acids long. Germline trimming cut 1 base from V and 5 bases from J; bases unmatched to any gene: 12. The V gene's germline CDR1 is SEHNR and CDR2 FQNEAQ (reference sequence). CDR3 protein: CASSLGAGGGLRETQYF. CDR3 nucleotide sequence: TGTGCCAGCAGCTTAGGGGCGGGGGGCGGCCTACGGGAGACCCAGTACTTC.

The rearrangement uses TRBV6-5 and TRBJ1-5, with D unresolved. V gave up 5 bases and J gave up 6 bases, with 8 bases separating them. This CDR3 has 12 amino acids. In germline, CDR1 is MNHEY, CDR2 SVGAGI. The DNA for the CDR3 is TGTGCCAGCAGTATAGGATTTCAGCCCCAGCATTTT. This translates into CASSIGFQPQHF.

The genes are TRBV14 and TRBJ2-2, with TRBD1 matching over 7 bases. This CDR3 contains 15 residues. Germline values: CDR1 SGHDN, CDR2 FVKESK. Unmatched junction bases numbered 1, after V lost 1 base and J lost 2 bases. CDR3 DNA sequence: TGTGCCAGCAGCCAAGGACAGGGAAACACCGGGGAGCTGTTTTTT. Translation gives CASSQGQGNTGELFF.

This chain connects TRBV28 to TRBJ2-7; TRBD2 aligns across 10 bases. Germline V gene sequence: CDR1 MDHEN, CDR2 SYDVKM. CDR3 size: 17 residues. V dropped 4 bases and J dropped 6; count of bases not matched to a gene: 15. As DNA, the CDR3 is TGTGCCAGCAGTTCGGTTGCTAGCGGGAGAGGGACTCTCGAGCAGTACTTC. This translates into CASSSVASGRGTLEQYF.

This clone has only a few counts. The chain is built from TRBV25-1 and TRBJ1-6, with D unresolved. This CDR3 spans 16 amino acids. V lost 0 bases, J lost 4 bases, and 10 bases lay in between. Looked up from germline, CDR1 is MGHDK and CDR2 is SYGVNS. CDR3 coding DNA: TGTGCCAGCAGTGAATACGCCGATGGTTATAATTCACCCCTCCACTTT. Translating gives CASSEYADGYNSPLHF.

The chain recombines TRBV18 with TRBJ2-3, with D hard to call. The CDR3 runs to 12 residues. Germline CDR1 is KGHSH and CDR2 is LQKENI. Trimming shortened V by 3 bases and J by 3 bases, and 4 bases separated the two germline ends. The CDR3 loop reads CASSPGTDTQYF. Written as DNA, the CDR3 is TGTGCCAGCTCACCGGGGACAGATACGCAGTATTTT.

The chain joins TRBV30 to TRBJ2-7, with 9 positions matching TRBD2. From germline, CDR1 is GTSNPN and CDR2 SVGIG (reference sequence). V was clipped by 3 bases and J by 3 bases; unmatched bases: 6. The CDR3 totals 14 residues. CDR3 DNA: TGTGCCTGGAGCCCCGGGACTAGCAACTACGAGCAGTACTTC. Translated, it gives CAWSPGTSNYEQYF.

The genes are TRBV19 and TRBJ2-3; D not resolved. This CDR3 is built from 11 residues. Germline V CDR1 and CDR2: LNHDA, SQIVND (reference sequence). Between the trimmed V and J ends, which lost 5 bases and 2 bases, there was a span of 2 bases. The CDR3 here is CASSYTDTQYF. CDR3 coding DNA: TGTGCCAGTAGTTACACAGATACGCAGTATTTT. Full variable domain (remainder filled in from reference TRBV19 and TRBJ2-3): DGGITQSPKYLFRKEGQNVTLSCEQNLNHDAMYWYRQDPGQGLRLIYYSQIVNDFQKGDIAEGYSVSREKKESFPLTVTSAQKNPTAFYLCASSYTDTQYFGPGTRLTVL.

This chain links TRBV9 with TRBJ1-1, with 9 positions matching TRBD1. J was trimmed by 0 bases and V by 3 bases; bases with no gene match: 6. CDR3 length: 16 amino acids. Germline V CDR1 and CDR2: SGDLS, YYNGEE. The CDR3 here is CASSAGQGWMNTEAFF. The CDR3 DNA follows: TGTGCCAGCAGCGCCGGACAGGGGTGGATGAACACTGAAGCTTTCTTT.

V and J are TRBV6-5 and TRBJ2-7; 9 bases line up with TRBD1. Germline V gene lookup returns CDR1 MNHEY and CDR2 SVGAGI. V was pared by 10 bases and J by 3 bases, with 7 bases of the junction left unmatched. This CDR3 comprises 13 residues. CDR3 DNA: TGTGCCACCGGGACAGGGATAATCTACGAGCAGTACTTC. Encoded protein: CATGTGIIYEQYF.

This CDR3 reads CASSYSGGGDGEQYF. For the CDR3, the DNA is TGTGCCAGCAGTTACTCGGGCGGGGGTGACGGCGAGCAGTACTTC. This chain joins TRBV6-5 and TRBJ2-7; 7 bases fit TRBD2. The CDR3 has 15 residues. The V gene end was trimmed by 0 bases and the J gene end by 6 bases; junction bases not matched to a gene: 8. Germline V lookup: CDR1 MNHEY, CDR2 SVGAGI.

The chain is built from TRBV5-1 and TRBJ2-7; 8 positions agree with TRBD1. The V and J ends lost 4 bases and 0 bases, in that order; junction bases with no gene match: 3. This CDR3 region has 14 residues. Germline CDR1 SGHRS, CDR2 YFSETQ. The CDR3, as DNA: TGCGCCAGCAGCGCCGGGACAGGCTCCTACGAGCAGTACTTC. It is translated as CASSAGTGSYEQYF.

This rearrangement joins TRBV19 to TRBJ2-5; D uncertain. V lost 1 base and J 0 bases, leaving 12 bases between the germline ends. CDR3 length: 16 amino acids. Germline CDR1 LNHDA, CDR2 SQIVND (reference sequence). CDR3 amino acids: CASSIAPPGNQETQYF. CDR3 bases: TGTGCCAGTAGTATAGCCCCCCCCGGAAACCAAGAGACCCAGTACTTC.